This record looks at one TCR beta chain sequence and its context. Its matching antigen is unknown. The CDR3 consists of 17 residues. With 4 bases removed from V and 8 bases from J, the gap between germline ends came to 26 bases. The sample is drawn from a study of T cell responses to AZD1222 COVID-19 vaccine. Study-level points and caveats: Most donors were white British and more were female, and clonal diversity was possibly underestimated.

Using immunoSEQ multiplex PCR, the repertoire was profiled, and TCRdb retains in-frame clones only, with some absent. Of 100,000 to 150,000 clones listed, approximately 90% are singletons. This chain joins TRBV23-1 and TRBJ1-2; TRBD1 is a possible D gene (5 bases). TRBV23-1 is annotated as an ORF whose role is uncertain. This specimen consisted of peripheral blood, obtained on day 0 of AZD1222 vaccination. The sequence was obtained from an adult in good health. The CDR3 reads CASSRYLGTGQLTGYTF. The DNA of the CDR3 is TGCGCCAGCAGTCGATATCTCGGGACGGGTCAACTAACGGGCTACACCTTC.